The 9 T cell receptor beta chains listed next were all sequenced from one sample in a study of CD8 T cells in ankylosing spondylitis. A single record per CDR3 protein comes from TCRdb applying MiXCR to the 5' RACE reads. Of about 400,000 distinct CDR3 sequences listed, 20% are singletons. The specimen was blood, either unsorted or a sorted T cell fraction (not recorded which). These receptors came from a male donor with ankylosing spondylitis or in good health (not recorded which).

In regard to this clonotype: Sequence at one end of the junction differs from germline and may be a read error. The gene calls are TRBV12-3 or TRBV12-4 and TRBJ2-5, with a possible D match to TRBD2 (5 bases). This CDR3 has 15 residues. The CDR3 loop is CARSSGSGGQETQYF. The DNA of the CDR3 is TGTGCCAGAAGTTCTGGGAGTGGAGGCCAAGAGACCCAGTACTTC.

The J gene is TRBJ2-5, the V gene TRBV4-1; TRBD2 matches at 11 bases. Germline V lookup: CDR1 MGHRA, CDR2 YSYEKL. CDR3 length: 16 residues. Trimming removed 4 bases from V and 2 bases from J; junction bases left unmatched: 6. The CDR3 DNA reads TGCGCCAGCAGCCTAACGACTAGCGGGGTACAAGAGACCCAGTACTTC. Protein product: CASSLTTSGVQETQYF.

This clonotype was observed a handful of times. V is TRBV4-2 and J is TRBJ2-1; D gene uncertain. The CDR3 is 15 residues long. The germline V gene encodes CDR1 LGHNA and CDR2 YNFKEQ. Between the trimmed V and J ends, which lost 4 bases and 10 bases, there was a span of 20 bases. Here the CDR3 reads CASSPTPESAFEQFF. CDR3 nucleotides: TGTGCCAGCAGCCCGACTCCAGAGTCGGCTTTCGAGCAGTTCTTC.

This clonotype has just a few counts. The chain is built from TRBV15 and TRBJ1-5; D call uncertain. Germline CDR1 is LNHNV and CDR2 is YYDKDF (reference sequence). The CDR3 sequence is 14 residues long. With 3 bases removed from V and 5 bases from J, the gap between germline ends came to 11 bases. Here the CDR3 reads CATSRGGWDQPQHF. In nucleotides, the CDR3 is TGTGCCACCAGCAGGGGCGGGTGGGATCAGCCCCAGCATTTT.

V gene TRBV6-1 combines with J gene TRBJ2-7; perhaps TRBD1 as D (5 bases). Germline V gene sequence: CDR1 MNHNS, CDR2 SASEGT. The CDR3 is 13 residues long. Trimming took off 3 bases at V and 4 bases at J, with 10 bases between the two ends. The CDR3 DNA is TGTGCCAGCAGTGACGACAGCTTATACGAGCAGTACTTC. Translated, it gives CASSDDSLYEQYF.

This clonotype was counted a few times. CDR3 in amino acids: CASSPGQTYGYTF. The CDR3, as DNA: TGTGCCAGCAGTCCCGGACAGACCTATGGCTACACCTTC. The gene calls are TRBV12-3 or TRBV12-4 and TRBJ1-2, with D perhaps matching TRBD1 (6 bases). V was trimmed by 5 bases and J by 4 bases, leaving 11 bases between them. The length of the CDR3 is 13 residues.

The rearrangement uses TRBV7-9 and TRBJ2-3; tentatively, D is TRBD2 (6 bases). V was trimmed by 7 bases and J by 2 bases, leaving 19 bases between them. CDR1 is SEHNR, CDR2 FQNEAQ, per germline (reference sequence). The CDR3 totals 16 residues. The CDR3 nucleotides are TGTGCCAGCACCCTTTCGGGAGTCCTAAACACAGATACGCAGTATTTT. Translated, it gives CASTLSGVLNTDTQYF.

V is TRBV6-9 and J is TRBJ2-2; perhaps TRBD1 as D (6 bases). Germline values: CDR1 MNHGY, CDR2 SVAAGI. This CDR3 is built from 16 residues. Deletions cut 1 base from V and 6 bases from J, with 15 bases between. The CDR3 sequence is CASSYLRQVSAGELFF. The CDR3 DNA reads TGTGCCAGCAGTTATTTGCGACAGGTGTCTGCCGGGGAGCTGTTTTTT.

This clonotype was observed a few times. The chain couples TRBV12-3 or TRBV12-4 to TRBJ2-2; no clear D. Between the trimmed V and J ends, which lost 3 bases and 0 bases, there was a span of 8 bases. The CDR3 is 15 residues long. The CDR3 loop is CASSFFISNTGELFF. In DNA, the CDR3 is TGTGCCAGCAGTTTTTTTATATCGAACACCGGGGAGCTGTTTTTT.